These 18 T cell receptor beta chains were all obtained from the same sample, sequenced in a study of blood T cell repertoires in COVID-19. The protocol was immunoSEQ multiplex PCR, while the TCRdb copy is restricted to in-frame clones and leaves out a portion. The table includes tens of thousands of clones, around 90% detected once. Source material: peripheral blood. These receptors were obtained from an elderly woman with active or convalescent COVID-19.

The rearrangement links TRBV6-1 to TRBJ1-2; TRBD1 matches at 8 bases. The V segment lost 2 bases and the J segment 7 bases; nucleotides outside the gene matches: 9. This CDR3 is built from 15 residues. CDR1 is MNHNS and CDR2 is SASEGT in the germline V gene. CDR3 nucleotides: TGTGCCAGCAGTGAAAGCCAGGGGGCTTGGAGTGGCTACACCTTC. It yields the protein CASSESQGAWSGYTF.

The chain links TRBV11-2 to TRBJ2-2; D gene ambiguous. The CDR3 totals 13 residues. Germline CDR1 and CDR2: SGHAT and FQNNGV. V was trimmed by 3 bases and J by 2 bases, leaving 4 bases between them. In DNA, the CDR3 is TGTGCCAGCAGCTTTACAAACACCGGGGAGCTGTTTTTT. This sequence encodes CASSFTNTGELFF. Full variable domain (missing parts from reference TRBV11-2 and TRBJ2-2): EAGVAQSPRYKIIEKRQSVAFWCNPISGHATLYWYQQILGQGPKLLIQFQNNGVVDDSQLPKDRFSAERLKGVDSTLKIQPAKLEDSAVYLCASSFTNTGELFFGEGSRLTVL.

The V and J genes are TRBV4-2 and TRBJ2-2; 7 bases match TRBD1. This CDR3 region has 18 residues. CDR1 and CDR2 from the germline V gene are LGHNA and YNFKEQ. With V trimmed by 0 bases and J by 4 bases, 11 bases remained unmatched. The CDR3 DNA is TGTGCCAGCAGCCAAGATATGGTGCGGGCAGGGGGCACCGGGGAGCTGTTTTTT. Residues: CASSQDMVRAGGTGELFF.

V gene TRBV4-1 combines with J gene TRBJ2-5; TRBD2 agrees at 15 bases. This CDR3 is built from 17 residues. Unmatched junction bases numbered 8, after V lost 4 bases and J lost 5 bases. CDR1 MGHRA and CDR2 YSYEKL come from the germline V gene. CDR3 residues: CASSRGLAGGLGETQYF. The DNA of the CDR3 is TGCGCCAGCAGCCGCGGACTAGCGGGGGGGCTCGGGGAGACCCAGTACTTC.

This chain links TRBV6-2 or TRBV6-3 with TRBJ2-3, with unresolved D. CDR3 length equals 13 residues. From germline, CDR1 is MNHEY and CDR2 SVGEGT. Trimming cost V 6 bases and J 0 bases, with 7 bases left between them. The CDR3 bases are TGTGCCAGCAGCCTATCTAGCACAGATACGCAGTATTTT. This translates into CASSLSSTDTQYF.

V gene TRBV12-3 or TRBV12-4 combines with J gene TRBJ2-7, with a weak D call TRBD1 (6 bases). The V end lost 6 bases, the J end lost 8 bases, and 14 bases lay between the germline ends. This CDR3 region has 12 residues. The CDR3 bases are TGTGCCAGCAGGCTCTCTGGGGACAAGCAGTACTTC. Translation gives CASRLSGDKQYF.

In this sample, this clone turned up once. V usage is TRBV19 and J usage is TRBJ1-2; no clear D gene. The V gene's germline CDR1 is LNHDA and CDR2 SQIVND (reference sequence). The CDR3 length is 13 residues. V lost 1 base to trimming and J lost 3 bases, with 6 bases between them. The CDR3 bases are TGTGCCAGTAGTATAGGGGAGGACTATGGCTACACCTTC. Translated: CASSIGEDYGYTF.

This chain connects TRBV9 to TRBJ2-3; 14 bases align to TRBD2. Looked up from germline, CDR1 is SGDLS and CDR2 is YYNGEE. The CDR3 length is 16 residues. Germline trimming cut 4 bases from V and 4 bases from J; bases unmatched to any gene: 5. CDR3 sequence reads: CASSPRLAGGADTQYF. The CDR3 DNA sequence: TGTGCCAGCAGCCCGCGACTAGCGGGGGGGGCAGATACGCAGTATTTT.

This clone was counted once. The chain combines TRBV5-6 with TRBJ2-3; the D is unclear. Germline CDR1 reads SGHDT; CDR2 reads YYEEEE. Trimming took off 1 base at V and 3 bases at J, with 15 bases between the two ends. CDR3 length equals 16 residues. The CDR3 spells CASSLYSGAPTDTQYF. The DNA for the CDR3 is TGTGCCAGCAGCTTGTACTCTGGAGCCCCTACAGATACGCAGTATTTT.

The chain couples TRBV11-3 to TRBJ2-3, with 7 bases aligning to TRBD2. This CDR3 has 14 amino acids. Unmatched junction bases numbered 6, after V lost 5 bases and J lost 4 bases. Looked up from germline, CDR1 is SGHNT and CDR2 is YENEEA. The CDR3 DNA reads TGTGCCAGCAGCCCGCGACTAGCTCCAGATACGCAGTATTTT. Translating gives CASSPRLAPDTQYF.

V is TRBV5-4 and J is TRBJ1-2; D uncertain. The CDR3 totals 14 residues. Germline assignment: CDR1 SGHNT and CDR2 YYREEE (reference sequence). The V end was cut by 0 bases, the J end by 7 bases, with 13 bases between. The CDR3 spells CASSLGGERIGYTF. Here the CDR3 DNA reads TGTGCCAGCAGCTTGGGTGGAGAAAGAATTGGCTACACCTTC.

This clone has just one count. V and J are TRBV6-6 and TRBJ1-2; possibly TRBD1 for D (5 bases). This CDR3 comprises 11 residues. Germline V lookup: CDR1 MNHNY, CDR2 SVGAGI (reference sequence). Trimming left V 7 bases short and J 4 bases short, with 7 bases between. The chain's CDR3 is CASMGGYGYTF. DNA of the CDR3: TGTGCCAGCATGGGGGGCTATGGCTACACCTTC.

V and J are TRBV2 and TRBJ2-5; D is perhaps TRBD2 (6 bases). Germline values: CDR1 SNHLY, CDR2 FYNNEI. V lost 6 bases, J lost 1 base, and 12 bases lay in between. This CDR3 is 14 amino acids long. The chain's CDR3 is CASSPGEIQETQYF. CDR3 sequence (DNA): TGTGCCAGCAGCCCGGGGGAAATCCAAGAGACCCAGTACTTC. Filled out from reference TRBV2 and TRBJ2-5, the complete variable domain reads EPEVTQTPSHQVTQMGQEVILRCVPISNHLYFYWYRQILGQKVEFLVSFYNNEISEKSEIFDDQFSVERPDGSNFTLKIRSTKLEDSAMYFCASSPGEIQETQYFGPGTRLLVL.

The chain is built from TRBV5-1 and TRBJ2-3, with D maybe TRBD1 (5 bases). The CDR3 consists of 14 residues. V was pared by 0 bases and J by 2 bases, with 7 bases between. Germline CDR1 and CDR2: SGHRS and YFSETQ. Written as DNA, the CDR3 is TGCGCCAGCAGCTTGGAGGGGAACACAGATACGCAGTATTTT. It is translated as CASSLEGNTDTQYF.

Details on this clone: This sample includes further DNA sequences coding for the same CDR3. In DNA form, the CDR3 reads TGTGCCAGCAGCCCACAAGAGACCCAGTACTTC. It translates to CASSPQETQYF. The chain has TRBV7-2 and TRBJ2-5; the D is unclear. Germline-derived CDR1 and CDR2 are SGHTA and FQGNSA. V was clipped by 5 bases and J by 2 bases, with 3 bases between them. The length of the CDR3 is 11 residues.

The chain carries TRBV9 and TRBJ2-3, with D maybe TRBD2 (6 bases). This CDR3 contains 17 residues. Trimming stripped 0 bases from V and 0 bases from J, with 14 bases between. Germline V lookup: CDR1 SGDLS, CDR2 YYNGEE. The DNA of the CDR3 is TGTGCCAGCAGCGTAGACCCTACTAGCCCTAGCACAGATACGCAGTATTTT. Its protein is CASSVDPTSPSTDTQYF.

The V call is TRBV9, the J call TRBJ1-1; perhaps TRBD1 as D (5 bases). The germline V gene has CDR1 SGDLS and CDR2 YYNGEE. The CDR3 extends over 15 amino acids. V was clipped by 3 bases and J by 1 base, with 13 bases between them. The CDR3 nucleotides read TGTGCCAGCAGCGCCGAACGACAGACGAACACTGAAGCTTTCTTT. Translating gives CASSAERQTNTEAFF.

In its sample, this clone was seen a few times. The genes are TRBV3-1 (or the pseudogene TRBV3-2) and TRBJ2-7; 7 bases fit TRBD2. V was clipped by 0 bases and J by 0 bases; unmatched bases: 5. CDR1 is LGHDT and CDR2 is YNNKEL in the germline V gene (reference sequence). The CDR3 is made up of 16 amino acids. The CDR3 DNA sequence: TGTGCCAGCAGCCAAGATCGGCTAGCGGACTCCTACGAGCAGTACTTC. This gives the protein CASSQDRLADSYEQYF.